The 27 T cell receptor beta chains in this list originate from one sample, sequenced in a study of somatic mutations in cytotoxic T cells in rheumatoid arthritis. Using immunoSEQ multiplex PCR, the repertoire was profiled, and TCRdb retains in-frame clones only, with some absent. Among tens of thousands of clones, around 84% were seen once, and the ten largest hold 7.5% to 9.5%. The sequenced sample consisted of CD8+ T cells sorted from blood. All receptors come from an adult with rheumatoid arthritis.

The chain joins TRBV19 to TRBJ1-1; no firm D call. Trimming pared 5 bases from V and 0 bases from J, leaving 7 bases between. From germline, CDR1 is LNHDA and CDR2 SQIVND (reference sequence). This CDR3 comprises 13 residues. CDR3 bases: TGTGCCAGTAGTCCTACATTGAACACTGAAGCTTTCTTT. It translates to CASSPTLNTEAFF.

The V call is TRBV29-1, the J call TRBJ2-3, with D unclear. The V and J ends lost 7 bases and 0 bases respectively, with 11 bases between them. Germline values: CDR1 SQVTM, CDR2 ANQGSEA. The CDR3 spans 13 residues. The CDR3 is CSGAITSTDTQYF. The DNA for the CDR3 is TGCAGCGGCGCGATTACTAGCACAGATACGCAGTATTTT.

The chain uses TRBV5-6 and TRBJ2-7, with 16 bases identical to TRBD2. There are 19 residues in the CDR3. Germline values: CDR1 SGHDT, CDR2 YYEEEE. V shed 0 bases, J shed 3 bases, and the junction held 9 bases outside the gene matches. CDR3 in DNA: TGTGCCAGCAGCTTGGGGGGGACTAGCGGGAGGGGAGGGGACTACGAGCAGTACTTC. It codes for CASSLGGTSGRGGDYEQYF.

This chain joins TRBV7-2 and TRBJ2-7; TRBD1 or TRBD2 may be the D gene (5 bases each). The CDR3 is 13 residues long. CDR1 and CDR2 from the germline V gene are SGHTA and FQGNSA. Trimming shortened V by 5 bases and J by 2 bases, and 10 bases separated the two germline ends. The CDR3 reads CASSPGRAYEQYF. The CDR3 DNA sequence: TGTGCCAGCAGCCCGGGGCGAGCCTACGAGCAGTACTTC.

The J gene is TRBJ1-1, the V gene TRBV29-1, with a tentative D call TRBD1 (5 bases). Looked up from germline, CDR1 is SQVTM and CDR2 is ANQGSEA. V was cut by 4 bases and J by 2 bases, with 8 bases left in between. This CDR3 region has 12 residues. The CDR3 DNA reads as TGCAGCGTTGGCGACAGCAACACTGAAGCTTTCTTT. Translated: CSVGDSNTEAFF.

J is TRBJ2-1 and V is TRBV10-3, with 10 bases identical to TRBD2. The germline V gene encodes CDR1 ENHRY and CDR2 SYGVKD. The V and J ends lost 6 bases and 8 bases, in that order; junction bases with no gene match: 7. The CDR3 is 14 residues long. DNA of the CDR3: TGTGCCATCAGGAGCGGGGGGGCCTTCGATGAGCAGTTCTTC. Amino acid sequence: CAIRSGGAFDEQFF.

This chain uses TRBV5-4 with TRBJ1-2; TRBD1 agrees at 8 bases. Germline assignment: CDR1 SGHNT and CDR2 YYREEE (reference sequence). The CDR3 has 13 residues. V gave up 4 bases and J gave up 8 bases; unmatched junction bases: 7. This CDR3 reads CASSATGGKGYTF. As DNA, the CDR3 is TGTGCCAGCAGCGCCACAGGGGGAAAAGGCTACACCTTC.

The chain uses TRBV6-5 and TRBJ2-5, with a tentative D call TRBD2 (6 bases). The CDR3 loop spans 13 amino acids. CDR1 and CDR2 from the germline V gene are MNHEY and SVGAGI. With 6 bases removed from V and 4 bases from J, the gap between germline ends came to 12 bases. The DNA of the CDR3 is TGTGCCAGCAGGCCGGGAGTACGAGAGACCCAGTACTTC. Translating gives CASRPGVRETQYF.

This chain uses TRBV5-1 with TRBJ2-1; the match to TRBD2 covers 7 bases. V gave up 4 bases and J gave up 3 bases; unmatched junction bases: 7. CDR1 SGHRS and CDR2 YFSETQ come from the germline V gene. This CDR3 spans 15 amino acids. CDR3 loop: CASSPPAGVYNEQFF. CDR3 in DNA: TGCGCCAGCAGCCCCCCCGCGGGGGTCTACAATGAGCAGTTCTTC. Drawing the rest from reference TRBV5-1 and TRBJ2-1, the complete variable domain is KAGVTQTPRYLIKTRGQQVTLSCSPISGHRSVSWYQQTPGQGLQFLFEYFSETQRNKGNFPGRFSGRQFSNSRSEMNVSTLELGDSALYLCASSPPAGVYNEQFFGPGTRLTVL.

This chain links TRBV27 with TRBJ1-2, with a weak D call TRBD1 (6 bases). The ends were cut back, 0 bases at V and 4 bases at J, with 15 bases in the middle. The CDR3 length is 16 residues. Germline CDR1 MNHEY, CDR2 SMNVEV (reference sequence). The CDR3 spells CASSLSGLGGFYGYTF. CDR3 DNA sequence: TGTGCCAGCAGTTTATCGGGCCTAGGGGGGTTCTATGGCTACACCTTC.

J is TRBJ2-2 and V is TRBV27; 8 bases match TRBD2. With 7 bases clipped from V and 1 base from J, the junction kept 8 bases outside the gene matches. Looked up from germline, CDR1 is MNHEY and CDR2 is SMNVEV (reference sequence). The CDR3 extends over 16 amino acids. CDR3 sequence reads: CASTTLAGQNTGELFF. The CDR3 DNA reads as TGTGCCAGCACAACCTTAGCGGGGCAGAACACCGGGGAGCTGTTTTTT.

The chain carries TRBV29-1 and TRBJ2-1; D is unresolved. V gave up 4 bases and J gave up 3 bases, with 13 bases separating them. The CDR3 contains 14 residues. The germline gives CDR1 SQVTM, CDR2 ANQGSEA. The CDR3 region has the DNA TGCAGCGTTGTTAAACCCAACAGCTACAATGAGCAGTTCTTC. Translating it yields CSVVKPNSYNEQFF.

The chain couples TRBV19 to TRBJ2-3, with 12 nucleotides matching TRBD2. V was pared by 4 bases and J by 4 bases, with 3 bases of the junction left unmatched. Germline lookup yields CDR1 LNHDA and CDR2 SQIVND (reference sequence). The CDR3 runs to 15 residues. The CDR3 sequence is CASSRLAGVSDTQYF. CDR3 nucleotides: TGTGCCAGTAGTAGACTAGCGGGAGTCTCAGATACGCAGTATTTT.

The chain employs TRBV11-2 and TRBJ2-7; D remains unclear. The V gene lost 0 bases and the J gene lost 5 bases, with 5 bases spanning the gap. The CDR3 length is 12 residues. From germline, CDR1 is SGHAT and CDR2 FQNNGV. CDR3 bases: TGTGCCAGCAGCTTAGATATACACGAGCAGTACTTC. It codes for CASSLDIHEQYF.

The chain joins TRBV6-4 to TRBJ2-1, with 10 bases aligning to TRBD2. CDR1 and CDR2 (germline): MRHNA, SNTAGT. The junction had 9 bases not matched to a gene; V was cut back by 7 bases and J by 6 bases. The CDR3 is 15 amino acids. The CDR3 loop reads CASTPESGGANEQFF. The CDR3, as DNA: TGTGCCAGCACCCCTGAGAGCGGGGGGGCCAATGAGCAGTTCTTC.

The chain employs TRBV5-8 and TRBJ2-7; D is uncertain. V dropped 4 bases and J dropped 5 bases, with 19 bases sitting between them. Germline V lookup: CDR1 SGHTS, CDR2 YDEGEE. CDR3 length: 15 amino acids. CDR3 sequence (DNA): TGTGCCAGCAGCCCGAGGCACTCCCCGTTCGACGAGCAGTACTTC. Translation: CASSPRHSPFDEQYF.

This clone was seen once. The rearrangement links TRBV7-9 to TRBJ2-1; unclear D gene. Germline CDR1 is SEHNR and CDR2 is FQNEAQ (reference sequence). This CDR3 contains 13 residues. Trimming stripped 3 bases from V and 4 bases from J, with 7 bases between. The CDR3 protein is CASSFISYNEQFF. As DNA, the CDR3 is TGTGCCAGCAGCTTTATTTCGTACAATGAGCAGTTCTTC.

This clone occurred once. The V gene is TRBV29-1, the J gene TRBJ2-1; tentative D call: TRBD2 (6 bases). V lost 7 bases to trimming and J lost 1 base, with 14 bases between them. The CDR3 covers 14 residues. Germline V CDR1 and CDR2: SQVTM, ANQGSEA. In DNA, the CDR3 is TGCAGCGAAGGAAGACTAGGGTCCTACAATGAGCAGTTCTTC. As protein: CSEGRLGSYNEQFF.

This clone was recorded once. DNA of the CDR3: TGTGCCAGCAGCGTAGACGGGGGACACAATCAGCCCCAGCATTTT. Its protein product is CASSVDGGHNQPQHF. J is TRBJ1-5 and V is TRBV9; D may be TRBD1 (6 bases). Germline V lookup: CDR1 SGDLS, CDR2 YYNGEE. V lost 0 bases and J lost 3, with 10 bases in between. The CDR3 contains 15 residues.

The chain joins TRBV29-1 to TRBJ2-7, with a tentative D call TRBD1 (6 bases). The CDR3 loop spans 13 amino acids. Per germline, CDR1 SQVTM and CDR2 ANQGSEA. V was pared by 7 bases and J by 5 bases, with 18 bases between. The CDR3 reads CSGRTVLNNEQYF. CDR3 nucleotides: TGCAGCGGGAGGACAGTGTTAAATAACGAGCAGTACTTC.

The chain is built from TRBV9 and TRBJ2-7; 8 bases are a match to TRBD2. V shed 2 bases and J 0 bases; nucleotides not matched to a gene: 4. CDR1 SGDLS and CDR2 YYNGEE come from the germline V gene. This CDR3 spans 15 amino acids. The CDR3 protein is CASSVGGGFSYEQYF. For the CDR3, the DNA is TGTGCCAGCAGCGTCGGCGGGGGGTTCTCCTACGAGCAGTACTTC.

This sequence joins TRBV9 and TRBJ2-1; maybe TRBD2 (6 bases). Germline-derived CDR1 and CDR2 are SGDLS and YYNGEE. The V gene lost 4 bases and the J gene lost 4 bases, with 24 bases spanning the gap. The CDR3 extends over 18 amino acids. CDR3 nucleotides: TGTGCCAGCAGCAACCCGAAGAGCGGGCTCTCACCTTACAATGAGCAGTTCTTC. This sequence encodes CASSNPKSGLSPYNEQFF.

The chain uses TRBV11-2 and TRBJ2-2; 9 nucleotides line up with TRBD2. Looked up from germline, CDR1 is SGHAT and CDR2 is FQNNGV. The V segment lost 1 base and the J segment 1 base; nucleotides outside the gene matches: 7. The CDR3 runs to 18 residues. The CDR3 DNA follows: TGTGCCAGCAGCTTAGCTAGCGGGGTGACCAGGAACACCGGGGAGCTGTTTTTT. This gives the protein CASSLASGVTRNTGELFF.

This clone appeared once. The V and J genes are TRBV7-9 and TRBJ2-1; no clear D gene. CDR3 size: 15 residues. With 5 bases removed from V and 8 bases from J, the gap between germline ends came to 19 bases. CDR1 is SEHNR and CDR2 is FQNEAQ in the germline V gene (reference sequence). CDR3 sequence reads: CASSPVAGPPHEQFF. The CDR3 coding sequence is TGTGCCAGCAGCCCAGTCGCAGGACCCCCCCATGAGCAGTTCTTC.

The chain recombines TRBV4-3 with TRBJ1-5; D is ambiguous. V was trimmed by 0 bases and J by 7 bases, leaving 7 bases between them. CDR1 and CDR2 (germline): LGHNA, YSLEER. The CDR3 has 13 residues. Here the CDR3 DNA reads TGCGCCAGCAGCCAAGAAGGGTACCAGCCCCAGCATTTT. It encodes CASSQEGYQPQHF.

The chain has TRBV19 and TRBJ1-2; TRBD1 might be the D (6 bases). This CDR3 has 14 residues. Germline V gene lookup returns CDR1 LNHDA and CDR2 SQIVND (reference sequence). Trimming took off 5 bases at V and 6 bases at J, with 16 bases between the two ends. The CDR3 region has the DNA TGTGCCAGTAGTTTTCCGGGACAACCTAATGGCTACACCTTC. Its translation: CASSFPGQPNGYTF. Full variable domain (outside the CDR3, taken from reference TRBV19 and TRBJ1-2): DGGITQSPKYLFRKEGQNVTLSCEQNLNHDAMYWYRQDPGQGLRLIYYSQIVNDFQKGDIAEGYSVSREKKESFPLTVTSAQKNPTAFYLCASSFPGQPNGYTFGSGTRLTVV.

V and J are TRBV27 and TRBJ1-5; 7 bases line up with TRBD1. The CDR3 length is 14 residues. V lost 4 bases, J lost 4 bases, and 4 bases stayed unmatched. Germline CDR1 MNHEY, CDR2 SMNVEV (reference sequence). As DNA, the CDR3 is TGTGCCAGCAGTTCAGCACAGGGGAATCAGCCCCAGCATTTT. It is translated as CASSSAQGNQPQHF.